These 14 T cell receptor beta chains came from one sample sequenced in a study of T cell repertoires in cytomegalovirus infection. TCRdb reprocessed the reads via MiXCR and lists one record per CDR3 protein. The sample lists about 450,000 distinct CDR3 sequences, approximately 32% occurring once. Sequenced material: PBMCs. The receptors shown here come from a human donor in good health (CMV status not recorded). Some clones in this sample may be carry-over from other donors' samples.

This clonotype has only one observation. The chain links TRBV20-1 to TRBJ2-7; 7 nucleotides match TRBD2. The CDR3 runs 15 residues. V shed 3 bases and J 0 bases; nucleotides not matched to a gene: 8. Germline assignment: CDR1 DFQATT and CDR2 SNEGSKA (reference sequence). CDR3 sequence reads: CSASGERGVSYEQYF. As DNA, the CDR3 is TGCAGTGCTAGTGGGGAACGGGGGGTCTCCTACGAGCAGTACTTC.

The rearrangement uses TRBV7-3 and TRBJ2-3; 7 positions agree with TRBD2. The V gene end was trimmed by 2 bases and the J gene end by 2 bases; junction bases not matched to a gene: 7. The CDR3 totals 16 residues. CDR1 SGHTA and CDR2 FQGTGA come from the germline V gene. The CDR3 is CASSLVPAGTTDTQYF. DNA of the CDR3: TGTGCCAGCAGCTTAGTCCCAGCGGGGACCACAGATACGCAGTATTTT.

This chain joins TRBV7-6 and TRBJ2-7, with D unresolved. V lost 1 base and J 3 bases, leaving 16 bases between the germline ends. Germline V gene lookup returns CDR1 SGHVS and CDR2 FNYEAQ. The CDR3 is 16 residues long. DNA of the CDR3: TGTGCCAGCAGCTTAGTGGGAAATGCCATTATCTACGAGCAGTACTTC. It yields the protein CASSLVGNAIIYEQYF.

V is TRBV4-1 and J is TRBJ2-2; possible D gene TRBD2, 5 bases. Trimming took 3 bases from V and 6 from J, leaving 8 bases between them. Germline V gene lookup returns CDR1 MGHRA and CDR2 YSYEKL. The CDR3 extends over 13 amino acids. The DNA of the CDR3 is TGCGCCAGCAGCCACCCGGGGTCCGGGGAGCTGTTTTTT. It translates to CASSHPGSGELFF.

The chain joins TRBV27 to TRBJ2-1; D gene unclear. Looked up from germline, CDR1 is MNHEY and CDR2 is SMNVEV (reference sequence). Trimming removed 5 bases at V and 4 bases at J, with 15 bases between. The CDR3 runs to 15 residues. CDR3 protein: CASSPTPQEYNEQFF. The CDR3 DNA reads TGTGCCAGCAGTCCGACCCCTCAGGAGTACAATGAGCAGTTCTTC.

This clonotype was observed a few times. The V call is TRBV7-9, the J call TRBJ1-4; 9 nucleotides line up with TRBD1. V lost 3 bases and J lost 1; bases outside the gene matches: 6. The CDR3 has 17 amino acids. Germline CDR1 reads SEHNR; CDR2 reads FQNEAQ (reference sequence). CDR3 loop: CASSFTGGAGTNEKLFF. CDR3 nucleotides: TGTGCCAGCAGCTTCACAGGGGGCGCCGGAACTAATGAAAAACTGTTTTTT.

Details on this clonotype: Since a much larger clone is just one base distant, this may be a read error. This chain uses TRBV7-2 with TRBJ2-2; tentative D call: TRBD2 (5 bases). The CDR3 consists of 13 residues. CDR1 and CDR2 (germline): SGHTA, FQGNSA. This chain's CDR3 is CASSLVGPGDLFF. For the CDR3, the DNA is TGTGCCAGCAGCTTAGTAGGCCCCGGGGATCTGTTTTTT. The entire variable domain, with the rest obtained from reference TRBV7-2 and TRBJ2-2, is as follows: GAGVSQSPSNKVTEKGKDVELRCDPISGHTALYWYRQSLGQGLEFLIYFQGNSAPDKSGLPSDRFSAERTGGSVSTLTIQRTQQEDSAVYLCASSLVGPGDLFFGEGSRLTVL.

The chain couples TRBV9 to TRBJ1-1; tentatively, D is TRBD1 (5 bases). Germline V gene sequence: CDR1 SGDLS, CDR2 YYNGEE. This CDR3 region has 15 residues. V shed 4 bases and J shed 4 bases, with 17 bases lying between them. CDR3 sequence (DNA): TGTGCCAGCAGCACAAAAGGGGTCGGCATCACTGAAGCTTTCTTT. Protein sequence: CASSTKGVGITEAFF. The full variable domain, in which reference TRBV9 and TRBJ1-1 provide the parts outside the CDR3, is DSGVTQTPKHLITATGQRVTLRCSPRSGDLSVYWYQQSLDQGLQFLIQYYNGEERAKGNILERFSAQQFPDLHSELNLSSLELGDSALYFCASSTKGVGITEAFFGQGTRLTVV.

The chain is built from TRBV4-1 and TRBJ2-1; 9 bases are a match to TRBD2. With 1 base clipped from V and 2 bases from J, the junction kept 3 bases outside the gene matches. Germline V lookup: CDR1 MGHRA, CDR2 YSYEKL. This CDR3 is built from 16 residues. CDR3 amino acids: CASSQVAGGPYNEQFF. CDR3 nucleotides: TGCGCCAGCAGCCAAGTCGCGGGGGGGCCCTACAATGAGCAGTTCTTC.

This clonotype was counted ten times or more. This rearrangement joins TRBV19 to TRBJ2-1; D uncertain. CDR3 length: 11 amino acids. V lost 9 bases and J 3 bases, leaving 6 bases between the germline ends. From germline, CDR1 is LNHDA and CDR2 SQIVND (reference sequence). The CDR3 here is CASSIYNEQFF. Written as DNA, the CDR3 is TGTGCCAGCAGCATCTACAATGAGCAGTTCTTC.

This rearrangement joins TRBV11-1 to TRBJ1-1; TRBD1 agrees at 8 bases. V was pared by 5 bases and J by 1 base, with 6 bases of the junction left unmatched. The CDR3 is 15 residues long. Germline values: CDR1 SGHAT, CDR2 FQDESV (reference sequence). This CDR3 is CASSQRQGTNTEAFF. The CDR3 DNA sequence: TGTGCCAGCAGCCAAAGACAGGGGACGAACACTGAAGCTTTCTTT.

This clonotype occurred many times. The chain links TRBV28 to TRBJ1-5; D unresolved. This CDR3 has 15 residues. CDR1 is MDHEN, CDR2 SYDVKM, per germline. Trimming shortened V by 2 bases and J by 1 base, and 9 bases separated the two germline ends. The CDR3 bases are TGTGCCAGCAGTTTACTAGGGTTCAGCAATCAGCCCCAGCATTTT. This sequence encodes CASSLLGFSNQPQHF.

This clonotype occurred a few times. The chain employs TRBV20-1 and TRBJ2-7, with D possibly being TRBD2 (7 bases). The ends were cut back, 3 bases at V and 5 bases at J, with 14 bases in the middle. Germline V CDR1 and CDR2: DFQATT, SNEGSKA (reference sequence). The length of the CDR3 is 13 residues. The CDR3 loop reads CSARPGGVHEQYF. As DNA, the CDR3 is TGCAGTGCTAGGCCGGGGGGCGTCCACGAGCAGTACTTC.

This sequence joins TRBV4-2 and TRBJ2-7; perhaps TRBD2 as D (5 bases). Deletions cut 0 bases from V and 7 bases from J, with 16 bases between. This CDR3 comprises 15 residues. Germline-derived CDR1 and CDR2 are LGHNA and YNFKEQ. DNA for the CDR3: TGTGCCAGCAGCCAAGATCAACGGGGTTTGGGGGAGCAGTACTTC. Protein sequence: CASSQDQRGLGEQYF.